What follows are 21 T cell receptor beta chains derived from one specimen sequenced in a study of breast tumors, draining lymph nodes, adjacent tissues. In TCRdb, the multiplex PCR reads were re-called with MiXCR into one record per CDR3 protein. The sample records roughly 120,000 distinct CDR3 sequences, approximately 20% being singletons. The lymph nodes were axillary draining lymph nodes from breast cancer patients. The sample comprised axillary lymph node tissue. These receptors were obtained from a female donor with breast cancer. Some clones in this sample may be carry-over from other donors' samples.

This clonotype was seen just once. A read error may be the cause here, since a much bigger clone is one base away. V usage is TRBV20-1 and J usage is TRBJ1-2; D perhaps matches TRBD1 (6 bases). Germline-derived CDR1 and CDR2 are DFQATT and SNEGSKA (reference sequence). The V end was cut by 2 bases, the J end by 0 bases, with 16 bases between. CDR3 length: 16 residues. The CDR3: CSARSAQGNANYGYTF. CDR3 in DNA: TGCAGTGCTAGATCGGCACAGGGAAATGCTAACTATGGCTACACCTTC.

As for this clonotype: A clone one base away is much larger, so this may be a read error. This chain joins TRBV4-1 and TRBJ1-2; weak D call: TRBD1 (5 bases). Germline assignment: CDR1 MGHRA and CDR2 YSYEKL. The CDR3 sequence is 15 residues long. The V gene lost 0 bases and the J gene lost 6 bases, with 14 bases spanning the gap. The CDR3 nucleotides read TGCGCCAGCAGCCAAGATTCAGGGAGGGACCATGGCTACACCTTC. Translation gives CASSQDSGRDHGYTF.

This clonotype showed up many times. The chain links TRBV12-3 or TRBV12-4 to TRBJ2-1; tentative D call: TRBD1 (5 bases). The CDR3 loop spans 15 amino acids. Between the trimmed V and J ends, which lost 6 bases and 0 bases, there was a span of 12 bases. The CDR3 reads CASSNDRGSYNEQFF. The CDR3 coding sequence is TGTGCCAGCAGCAACGACAGAGGCTCCTACAATGAGCAGTTCTTC.

To note about this clonotype: It may be a read error: a sequence one base away is much more abundant. This is likely a read error, given that the CDR3 carries no conserved phenylalanine or tryptophan at its end. V usage is TRBV19 and J usage is TRBJ1-5; D is unclear. CDR3 length: 13 residues. V was trimmed by 5 bases and J by 0 bases, leaving 5 bases between them. Germline CDR1 and CDR2: LNHDA and SQIVND (reference sequence). CDR3: CASSVNSNQPQHS. The CDR3 nucleotides are TGTGCCAGTAGTGTTAATAGCAATCAGCCCCAGCATTCT.

This clonotype was counted many times. The junction differs from germline at one of its ends, possibly a read error. The chain carries TRBV7-7 and TRBJ2-5, with 11 bases fitting TRBD1. This CDR3 region has 14 residues. Germline assignment: CDR1 SSHAT and CDR2 FNYEAQ (reference sequence). The CDR3 nucleotides are TGTGCTAGCAGCGTGGGACAGGGGGAAGAGACCCAGTACTTC. Translating it yields CASSVGQGEETQYF.

A note on this clonotype: A much larger clone sits a single nucleotide away, making a read error possible. The V and J genes are TRBV2 and TRBJ1-5; 7 bases map to TRBD1. V was pared by 3 bases and J by 4 bases, with 6 bases of the junction left unmatched. Germline lookup yields CDR1 SNHLY and CDR2 FYNNEI. This CDR3 has 15 amino acids. The CDR3 spells CASSETGTFNQPQHF. CDR3 sequence (DNA): TGTGCCAGCAGTGAGACAGGGACGTTTAATCAGCCCCAGCATTTT.

The J gene is TRBJ2-2, the V gene TRBV19; 8 bases map to TRBD1. V shed 4 bases and J 4 bases; nucleotides not matched to a gene: 8. The CDR3 loop spans 16 amino acids. CDR1 LNHDA and CDR2 SQIVND come from the germline V gene (reference sequence). The CDR3 spells CASSKQPTGGTGELFF. CDR3 in DNA: TGTGCCAGTAGTAAGCAACCCACAGGGGGCACCGGGGAGCTGTTTTTT.

This clonotype was counted at least ten times. This chain uses TRBV5-1 with TRBJ2-5; TRBD2 matches 10 bases. The germline CDR1 and CDR2 sequences are SGHRS and YFSETQ. Trimming took 2 bases from V and 5 from J; bases not matched to a gene: 3. The CDR3 totals 14 residues. DNA of the CDR3: TGCGCCAGCAGCTTAGCGGGAGGGCCCGAGACCCAGTACTTC. This encodes CASSLAGGPETQYF. The full variable domain, with the rest looked up from reference TRBV5-1 and TRBJ2-5, is KAGVTQTPRYLIKTRGQQVTLSCSPISGHRSVSWYQQTPGQGLQFLFEYFSETQRNKGNFPGRFSGRQFSNSRSEMNVSTLELGDSALYLCASSLAGGPETQYFGPGTRLLVL.

In regard to this clonotype: Given the absence of the conserved phenylalanine or tryptophan at the CDR3 end, a read error is likely. V gene TRBV20-1 combines with J gene TRBJ2-1; 7 nucleotides align to TRBD2. The CDR3 spans 16 residues. Looked up from germline, CDR1 is DFQATT and CDR2 is SNEGSKA (reference sequence). V lost 0 bases to trimming and J lost 9 bases; unmatched junction nucleotides: 14. CDR3 coding DNA: TGCAGTGCTAGAGATCGAAGGAGGACTAGTTTTGTTGAGCAGTTCGTC. It is translated as CSARDRRRTSFVEQFV.

In its sample, this clonotype was seen many times. One end of the junction varies from germline; a read error may be responsible. The chain employs TRBV7-3 and TRBJ2-5; 8 positions agree with TRBD2. CDR3 length equals 15 residues. The V gene's germline CDR1 is SGHTA and CDR2 FQGTGA. In nucleotides, the CDR3 is TGTGCCAGCAGCGTAACGGGGACTAGTGGTGAGACCCAGTACTTC. This codes for CASSVTGTSGETQYF.

This clonotype showed up many times. This chain links TRBV6-5 with TRBJ1-5; D may be TRBD1 (5 bases). Germline V gene sequence: CDR1 MNHEY, CDR2 SVGAGI. CDR3 size: 13 residues. V dropped 11 bases and J dropped 6 bases, with 17 bases sitting between them. The CDR3 sequence is CARRYRSGQPQHF. DNA for the CDR3: TGTGCCCGAAGGTACAGGTCAGGTCAGCCCCAGCATTTT.

This clonotype was seen many times. J is TRBJ2-5 and V is TRBV20-1; D gene ambiguous. The CDR3 sequence is 12 residues long. CDR1 is DFQATT and CDR2 is SNEGSKA in the germline V gene (reference sequence). Trimming stripped 0 bases from V and 5 bases from J, with 7 bases between. The CDR3 region has the DNA TGCAGTGCTAGAGACGGTCGGGAGACCCAGTACTTC. This codes for CSARDGRETQYF.

In its sample, this clonotype was seen many times. The chain uses TRBV20-1 and TRBJ1-2; D possibly corresponds to TRBD1 (5 bases). Germline lookup yields CDR1 DFQATT and CDR2 SNEGSKA (reference sequence). The ends were cut back, 6 bases at V and 4 bases at J, with 9 bases in the middle. The CDR3 is made up of 11 amino acids. The CDR3 spells CSARQSYGYTF. In nucleotides, the CDR3 is TGCAGTGCGAGACAGTCCTATGGCTACACCTTC.

Many counts were recorded for this clonotype. The rearrangement uses TRBV29-1 and TRBJ2-7, with 8 bases fitting TRBD1. CDR1 SQVTM and CDR2 ANQGSEA come from the germline V gene. This CDR3 region has 14 residues. The V segment lost 7 bases and the J segment 0 bases; nucleotides outside the gene matches: 8. This chain's CDR3 is CSAGVGQGSYEQYF. In DNA, the CDR3 is TGCAGCGCGGGGGTCGGACAGGGCTCCTACGAGCAGTACTTC.

Details on this clonotype: Just one base apart from a much larger clone, this may be a read error. The V gene is TRBV30, the J gene TRBJ2-3, with 12 nucleotides matching TRBD2. CDR1 and CDR2 (germline): GTSNPN, SVGIG (reference sequence). The CDR3 has 15 amino acids. The trim removed 3 bases at V and 4 bases at J, leaving 5 bases unmatched. CDR3 bases: TGTGCCTGGAGCGGACTAGCGGGATATTCAGATACGCAGTATTTT. Its protein product is CAWSGLAGYSDTQYF. Combining the CDR3 with reference TRBV30 and TRBJ2-3 gives the whole variable domain SQTIHQWPATLVQPVGSPLSLECTVEGTSNPNLYWYRQAAGRGLQLLFYSVGIGQISSEVPQNLSASRPQDRQFILSSKKLLLSDSGFYLCAWSGLAGYSDTQYFGPGTRLTVL.

Many counts were recorded for this clonotype. The gene calls are TRBV30 and TRBJ2-5; 10 bases align to TRBD2. The CDR3 is made up of 14 amino acids. Germline-derived CDR1 and CDR2 are GTSNPN and SVGIG (reference sequence). J was trimmed by 4 bases and V by 2 bases; bases with no gene match: 4. CDR3 nucleotide sequence: TGTGCCTGGAGTAGCGTAGCGGGAGGAGAGACCCAGTACTTC. This codes for CAWSSVAGGETQYF.

This clonotype was observed at least ten times. The chain links TRBV6-2 or TRBV6-3 to TRBJ2-5, with 7 bases lining up with TRBD1. The CDR3 is 15 amino acids. The V and J ends lost 5 bases and 2 bases, in that order; junction bases with no gene match: 8. Germline CDR1 is MNHEY and CDR2 is SVGEGT. The CDR3 coding sequence is TGTGCCAGCAGTACCCACCGGGACAGTCAAGAGACCCAGTACTTC. It yields the protein CASSTHRDSQETQYF.

This clonotype has ten or more counts. The rearrangement joins TRBV24-1 to TRBJ1-5; D unclear. This CDR3 has 12 residues. From germline, CDR1 is KGHDR and CDR2 SFDVKD. The V end was cut by 4 bases, the J end by 4 bases, with 4 bases between. The CDR3 region is CATSEGNQPQHF. CDR3 DNA sequence: TGTGCCACCAGTGAGGGGAATCAGCCCCAGCATTTT.

Concerning this clonotype: This may come from a read error, since a much larger clone is one base off. The chain couples TRBV6-5 to TRBJ2-7; the match to TRBD2 covers 7 bases. The CDR3 has 15 amino acids. From germline, CDR1 is MNHEY and CDR2 SVGAGI. In DNA form, the CDR3 reads TGTGCCAGCAGTTATCGGGCGTGGGAGGGCTACGGGCAGTACTTC. Translation: CASSYRAWEGYGQYF.

This clonotype has ten or more counts. The chain joins TRBV20-1 to TRBJ2-5, with 8 nucleotides matching TRBD2. This CDR3 comprises 15 residues. V was pared by 1 base and J by 2 bases, with 6 bases of the junction left unmatched. CDR1 DFQATT and CDR2 SNEGSKA come from the germline V gene (reference sequence). Written as DNA, the CDR3 is TGCAGTGCTAGAGGCGAGCGGGGGCTTCAAGAGACCCAGTACTTC. Amino acids: CSARGERGLQETQYF.

The chain recombines TRBV5-4 with TRBJ2-1, with TRBD1 identical over 11 bases. The J segment lost 7 bases and the V segment lost 0 bases, leaving 3 bases of the junction unmatched. CDR3 length equals 15 residues. Germline CDR1 SGHNT, CDR2 YYREEE (reference sequence). CDR3 residues: CASSLADRGRNEQFF. The DNA for the CDR3 is TGTGCCAGCAGCTTGGCGGACAGGGGGCGGAATGAGCAGTTCTTC.